A selection of T cell receptor beta chains follows, all from one sample in a study of CD8 T cells in Susac syndrome. TCRdb reprocessed the immunoSEQ multiplex PCR reads with MiXCR, giving one entry per CDR3 protein. The sample has approximately 150,000 distinct CDR3 sequences, roughly 94% seen once. Sequenced input: CD4+ T cells from PBMCs. The receptors were sampled from a human donor in good health. CDR3s include the opening cysteine and the closing phenylalanine or tryptophan. Fields, in order: CDR3 length, V gene, J gene, clone size, D gene, CDR3 protein, CDR3 DNA. The D gene is left open where the match is weak. The size entry is marked missing in some rows and otherwise reads once, few, many or a size class.

length: 16; V: TRBV5-1; J: TRBJ2-3; size: .; D: TRBD2; CDR3: CASSPGLADSTDTQYF; DNA: TGCGCCAGCAGCCCCGGACTAGCGGACAGCACAGATACGCAGTATTTT
length: 15; V: TRBV7-9; J: TRBJ2-7; size: .; D: .; CDR3: CASSSAGTLSREQYF; DNA: TGTGCCAGCAGCTCAGCCGGGACACTTTCGAGGGAGCAGTACTTC
length: 12; V: TRBV2; J: TRBJ2-5; size: .; D: .; CDR3: CASNPPVETQYF; DNA: TGTGCCAGCAACCCACCCGTAGAGACCCAGTACTTC
length: 15; V: TRBV20-1; J: TRBJ1-1; size: .; D: TRBD1; CDR3: CSVLFPGQGDTEAFF; DNA: TGCAGTGTATTGTTTCCGGGACAGGGAGACACTGAAGCTTTCTTT
length: 13; V: TRBV10-3; J: TRBJ2-7; size: .; D: TRBD1; CDR3: CATTADRENEQYF; DNA: TGTGCCACCACGGCGGACAGGGAAAACGAGCAGTACTTC
length: 13; V: TRBV6-2/TRBV6-3; J: TRBJ1-5; size: once; D: .; CDR3: CASSSRSNQPQHF; DNA: TGTGCCAGCAGCTCCCGGAGCAATCAGCCCCAGCATTTT
length: 14; V: TRBV29-1; J: TRBJ2-7; size: .; D: .; CDR3: CSVGSPQTRHEQYF; DNA: TGCAGCGTTGGATCACCTCAGACCAGGCACGAGCAGTACTTC
length: 16; V: TRBV5-6; J: TRBJ2-7; size: .; D: TRBD1; CDR3: CASSLKTGQVYHEQYF; DNA: TGTGCCAGCAGCTTGAAAACGGGACAGGTGTATCACGAGCAGTACTTC
length: 14; V: TRBV7-8; J: TRBJ2-5; size: .; D: .; CDR3: CASSLVDGRETQYF; DNA: TGTGCCAGCAGCTTAGTGGACGGTAGAGAGACCCAGTACTTC
length: 16; V: TRBV4-1; J: TRBJ1-4; size: .; D: .; CDR3: CASSQLLTRTNEKLFF; DNA: TGCGCCAGCAGCCAGCTCCTGACAAGAACTAATGAAAAACTGTTTTTT
length: 14; V: TRBV7-2; J: TRBJ2-5; size: once; D: .; CDR3: CASSFRVTVETQYF; DNA: TGTGCCAGCAGCTTCCGGGTCACTGTGGAGACCCAGTACTTC
length: 15; V: TRBV6-6; J: TRBJ2-2; size: .; D: TRBD2; CDR3: CASSYAGGHTGELFF; DNA: TGTGCCAGCAGTTACGCGGGAGGGCACACCGGGGAGCTGTTTTTT
length: 13; V: TRBV29-1; J: TRBJ1-1; size: .; D: .; CDR3: CSVDGGINTEAFF; DNA: TGCAGCGTTGACGGAGGGATAAACACTGAAGCTTTCTTT
length: 14; V: TRBV6-5; J: TRBJ2-1; size: once; D: TRBD2; CDR3: CASHPGGSYNEQFF; DNA: TGTGCCAGCCACCCGGGAGGGTCCTACAATGAGCAGTTCTTC
length: 16; V: TRBV6-1; J: TRBJ1-5; size: .; D: TRBD1; CDR3: CASSARQGGINQPQHF; DNA: TGTGCCAGCAGTGCTAGACAGGGGGGGATCAATCAGCCCCAGCATTTT
length: 16; V: TRBV28; J: TRBJ2-1; size: .; D: TRBD2; CDR3: CASSSPAGGSYNEQFF; DNA: TGTGCCAGCAGTTCCCCAGCGGGAGGCTCCTACAATGAGCAGTTCTTC
length: 15; V: TRBV28; J: TRBJ1-2; size: .; D: TRBD1; CDR3: CASSSQGEGNYGYTF; DNA: TGTGCCAGCAGTTCACAGGGGGAAGGGAACTATGGCTACACCTTC
length: 16; V: TRBV18; J: TRBJ2-3; size: .; D: .; CDR3: CASSPNFGGSTDTQYF; DNA: TGTGCCAGCTCACCGAACTTTGGGGGTAGCACAGATACGCAGTATTTT
length: 13; V: TRBV6-5; J: TRBJ1-2; size: once; D: .; CDR3: CASSPDGQRGYTF; DNA: TGTGCCAGCAGTCCGGACGGACAACGGGGCTACACCTTC
length: 13; V: TRBV7-2; J: TRBJ1-1; size: .; D: TRBD1; CDR3: CASNEQGTTRAFF; DNA: TGTGCCAGCAACGAACAGGGGACAACAAGAGCTTTCTTT
length: 17; V: TRBV24-1; J: TRBJ2-2; size: .; D: .; CDR3: CATSDPQGPTHTGELFF; DNA: TGTGCCACCAGTGATCCCCAGGGGCCGACTCACACCGGGGAGCTGTTTTTT
length: 14; V: TRBV19; J: TRBJ2-3; size: .; D: .; CDR3: CASKQQGSSDTQYF; DNA: TGTGCCAGTAAACAACAGGGAAGTTCCGATACGCAGTATTTT
length: 12; V: TRBV12-3/TRBV12-4; J: TRBJ1-2; size: .; D: .; CDR3: CASSPVGGGPTF; DNA: TGTGCCAGCAGCCCCGTCGGTGGAGGGCCCACCTTC
length: 16; V: TRBV5-6; J: TRBJ1-5; size: .; D: .; CDR3: CASSQQGFRGNQPQHF; DNA: TGTGCCAGCAGCCAACAGGGCTTTCGTGGCAATCAGCCCCAGCATTTT
length: 16; V: TRBV28; J: TRBJ1-5; size: .; D: TRBD1; CDR3: CASSQSPGQFNQPQHF; DNA: TGTGCCAGCAGCCAATCGCCGGGACAGTTTAATCAGCCCCAGCATTTT
length: 13; V: TRBV18; J: TRBJ2-7; size: .; D: .; CDR3: CASSPPSNYEQYF; DNA: TGTGCCAGCTCACCACCTAGTAACTACGAGCAGTACTTC
length: 13; V: TRBV7-4; J: TRBJ2-3; size: .; D: .; CDR3: CAIPSVGPDTQYF; DNA: TGTGCCATCCCCTCGGTAGGGCCGGATACGCAGTATTTT
length: 12; V: TRBV2; J: TRBJ2-1; size: .; D: .; CDR3: CASTPFPPEQFF; DNA: TGTGCCAGCACCCCGTTCCCGCCTGAGCAGTTCTTC
length: 16; V: TRBV5-1; J: TRBJ2-1; size: .; D: TRBD2; CDR3: CASSSTSGGHYNEQFF; DNA: TGCGCCAGCAGTTCCACTAGCGGGGGTCATTACAATGAGCAGTTCTTC
length: 13; V: TRBV20-1; J: TRBJ2-1; size: .; D: TRBD2; CDR3: CSGTMREFDEQFF; DNA: TGCAGTGGGACTATGCGGGAGTTCGATGAGCAGTTCTTC
length: 14; V: TRBV20-1; J: TRBJ1-3; size: once; D: .; CDR3: CSAPSEDSGNTIYF; DNA: TGCAGTGCCCCTTCTGAGGACTCTGGAAACACCATATATTTT
length: 13; V: TRBV20-1; J: TRBJ1-1; size: .; D: .; CDR3: CSAAGELNTEAFF; DNA: TGCAGTGCGGCAGGGGAACTGAACACTGAAGCTTTCTTT
length: 12; V: TRBV6-2/TRBV6-3; J: TRBJ2-7; size: .; D: .; CDR3: CASTTIGYEQYF; DNA: TGTGCCAGCACTACCATCGGCTACGAGCAGTACTTC
length: 11; V: TRBV15; J: TRBJ2-1; size: .; D: .; CDR3: CATSKINEQFF; DNA: TGTGCCACCAGCAAAATAAATGAGCAGTTCTTC
length: 15; V: TRBV28; J: TRBJ1-1; size: .; D: .; CDR3: CASSSDVGRVTEAFF; DNA: TGTGCCAGCAGTTCAGACGTGGGTAGGGTCACTGAAGCTTTCTTT
length: 11; V: TRBV30; J: TRBJ2-7; size: .; D: .; CDR3: CAWGGNYEQYF; DNA: TGTGCCTGGGGGGGGAACTACGAGCAGTACTTC
length: 10; V: TRBV28; J: TRBJ1-2; size: .; D: .; CDR3: CASSLNGYTF; DNA: TGTGCCAGCAGTTTGAATGGCTACACCTTC
length: 17; V: TRBV20-1; J: TRBJ2-1; size: .; D: TRBD1; CDR3: CSAGLGTGGRSYNEQFF; DNA: TGCAGTGCTGGCCTAGGGACAGGGGGCCGGTCCTACAATGAGCAGTTCTTC
length: 16; V: TRBV5-4; J: TRBJ2-3; size: .; D: TRBD2; CDR3: CASSLGAGALTDTQYF; DNA: TGTGCCAGCAGCTTGGGAGCGGGAGCACTCACAGATACGCAGTATTTT